The 19 T cell receptor beta chains listed next were all sequenced from one sample in a study of shared clonotypes between healthy human individuals. Only in-frame clones appear in the TCRdb table, and some are missing; sequencing was by immunoSEQ multiplex PCR. The table lists over 1.5 million clones, approximately 98% of them singletons, with 0.4% to 0.55% in the top ten. Sequencing was carried out using naive CD4+ T cells sorted from blood. Subset denoted: CD45RA+ positively selected. Receptors were obtained from a man aged 25 to 40 in good health.

The V and J genes are TRBV5-4 and TRBJ2-5, with 8 positions matching TRBD2. Germline V gene data show CDR1 as SGHNT and CDR2 as YYREEE (reference sequence). V was clipped by 0 bases and J by 2 bases; unmatched bases: 6. The CDR3 sequence is 16 residues long. The CDR3 is CASSLGGLGLQETQYF. DNA of the CDR3: TGTGCCAGCAGCTTGGGGGGACTAGGGCTGCAAGAGACCCAGTACTTC.

This chain links TRBV19 with TRBJ1-5; 10 bases are a match to TRBD1. The ends lost 7 bases at V and 4 bases at J; junction bases unmatched: 7. The CDR3 runs 15 residues. Per germline, CDR1 LNHDA and CDR2 SQIVND (reference sequence). CDR3 protein: CASNPGQGGNQPQHF. In DNA, the CDR3 is TGTGCCAGTAACCCTGGACAGGGGGGTAATCAGCCCCAGCATTTT.

The chain combines TRBV11-2 with TRBJ2-5, with 9 bases identical to TRBD2. The J segment lost 3 bases and the V segment lost 4 bases, leaving 3 bases of the junction unmatched. The CDR3 is made up of 14 amino acids. Germline assignment: CDR1 SGHAT and CDR2 FQNNGV. The CDR3 loop is CASSSSGRKETQYF. CDR3 nucleotides: TGTGCCAGCAGCTCCAGCGGGAGGAAAGAGACCCAGTACTTC.

The rearrangement joins TRBV27 to TRBJ2-7; 8 nucleotides align to TRBD1. The CDR3 is 16 amino acids. The germline V gene has CDR1 MNHEY and CDR2 SMNVEV (reference sequence). The junction had 9 bases not matched to a gene; V was cut back by 5 bases and J by 0 bases. CDR3 in DNA: TGTGCCAGCAGTGTCGGGACAGGCTCTCGCTCCTACGAGCAGTACTTC. This encodes CASSVGTGSRSYEQYF.

The V and J genes are TRBV5-1 and TRBJ1-4; D is uncertain. The CDR3 loop spans 14 amino acids. V lost 1 base, J lost 8 bases, and 12 bases lay in between. CDR1 is SGHRS and CDR2 is YFSETQ in the germline V gene. The DNA of the CDR3 is TGCGCCAGCAGCTTGACAGTCGATGGGGAAAAACTGTTTTTT. It translates to CASSLTVDGEKLFF.

The genes are TRBV7-8 and TRBJ2-7; D ambiguous. V was clipped by 2 bases and J by 2 bases, with 13 bases between them. The CDR3 sequence is 15 residues long. The germline CDR1 and CDR2 sequences are SGHVS and FQNEAQ. The CDR3 protein is CASSLSSPATYEQYF. The CDR3 DNA reads as TGTGCCAGCAGCTTAAGTTCCCCCGCGACCTACGAGCAGTACTTC.

V usage is TRBV13 and J usage is TRBJ2-3; TRBD2 agrees at 7 bases. There are 15 residues in the CDR3. V was pared by 3 bases and J by 4 bases, with 7 bases of the junction left unmatched. Germline CDR1 PRHDT, CDR2 FYEKMQ (reference sequence). Here the CDR3 reads CASSFGEGRADTQYF. CDR3 sequence (DNA): TGTGCCAGCAGCTTCGGGGAGGGCCGGGCAGATACGCAGTATTTT.

The V gene is TRBV7-8, the J gene TRBJ2-4; the D call may be TRBD1 or TRBD2 (5 bases each). V shed 6 bases and J shed 7 bases, with 13 bases lying between them. The CDR3 runs 13 residues. Looked up from germline, CDR1 is SGHVS and CDR2 is FQNEAQ. CDR3 in amino acids: CASSPGTWNIQYF. CDR3 sequence (DNA): TGTGCCAGCAGTCCTGGGACGTGGAACATTCAGTACTTC.

The chain recombines TRBV28 with TRBJ1-5; maybe TRBD1 (5 bases). Germline CDR1 reads MDHEN; CDR2 reads SYDVKM. V was clipped by 4 bases and J by 6 bases, with 16 bases between them. There are 15 residues in the CDR3. In nucleotides, the CDR3 is TGTGCCAGCAGTTCTATAGACAGACCTCCTCAGCCCCAGCATTTT. Translating gives CASSSIDRPPQPQHF.

This chain connects TRBV19 to TRBJ1-1, with a possible D match to TRBD1 (5 bases). The CDR3 covers 13 residues. V dropped 3 bases and J dropped 8 bases, with 13 bases sitting between them. The germline V gene has CDR1 LNHDA and CDR2 SQIVND (reference sequence). The CDR3 reads CASSIRGEREAFF. CDR3 in DNA: TGTGCCAGTAGTATTCGAGGGGAAAGAGAAGCTTTCTTT. The full variable domain, rest sourced from reference TRBV19 and TRBJ1-1, is DGGITQSPKYLFRKEGQNVTLSCEQNLNHDAMYWYRQDPGQGLRLIYYSQIVNDFQKGDIAEGYSVSREKKESFPLTVTSAQKNPTAFYLCASSIRGEREAFFGQGTRLTVV.

The chain is built from TRBV4-3 and TRBJ2-1, with 7 positions matching TRBD1. V trimming: 0 bases; J trimming: 5 bases; junction bases outside the gene matches: 7. The CDR3 covers 16 residues. CDR1 and CDR2 (germline): LGHNA, YSLEER. CDR3 loop: CASSQEHRGRDNEQFF. DNA for the CDR3: TGCGCCAGCAGCCAAGAGCACAGGGGTAGAGACAATGAGCAGTTCTTC.

The V call is TRBV9, the J call TRBJ1-1; no definite D call. Germline CDR1 reads SGDLS; CDR2 reads YYNGEE. The V end was cut by 4 bases, the J end by 1 base, with 8 bases between. The CDR3 spans 13 residues. The CDR3 DNA sequence: TGTGCCAGCAGCCCCAGTCCGAACACTGAAGCTTTCTTT. This codes for CASSPSPNTEAFF.

This chain links TRBV7-2 with TRBJ2-3; a weak D match, TRBD2 (6 bases). Germline V CDR1 and CDR2: SGHTA, FQGNSA. Trimming shortened V by 5 bases and J by 0 bases, and 12 bases separated the two germline ends. The CDR3 consists of 15 residues. The CDR3 DNA is TGTGCCAGCAGCCTGCGGGACGGAAGCACAGATACGCAGTATTTT. This codes for CASSLRDGSTDTQYF. Combining the CDR3 with reference TRBV7-2 and TRBJ2-3 gives the whole variable domain GAGVSQSPSNKVTEKGKDVELRCDPISGHTALYWYRQSLGQGLEFLIYFQGNSAPDKSGLPSDRFSAERTGGSVSTLTIQRTQQEDSAVYLCASSLRDGSTDTQYFGPGTRLTVL.

The V gene is TRBV10-2, the J gene TRBJ1-5, with 8 bases lining up with TRBD1. Trimming took 4 bases from V and 0 from J; bases not matched to a gene: 8. The CDR3 is 17 amino acids. CDR1 and CDR2 (germline): WSHSY, SAAADI. This chain's CDR3 is CASSVGTGAYSNQPQHF. The CDR3 bases are TGCGCCAGCAGTGTCGGGACAGGAGCTTATAGCAATCAGCCCCAGCATTTT.

This rearrangement joins TRBV6-5 to TRBJ1-5; D perhaps matches TRBD1 (6 bases). The germline CDR1 and CDR2 sequences are MNHEY and SVGAGI. V gave up 5 bases and J gave up 6 bases, with 17 bases separating them. This CDR3 has 15 amino acids. The CDR3 here is CASSPPCGGVQPQHF. DNA of the CDR3: TGTGCCAGCAGTCCCCCTTGTGGGGGCGTTCAGCCCCAGCATTTT.

J is TRBJ2-3 and V is TRBV11-3; 10 nucleotides align to TRBD1. This CDR3 is built from 16 residues. V was pared by 1 base and J by 3 bases, with 4 bases of the junction left unmatched. The germline gives CDR1 SGHNT, CDR2 YENEEA. DNA for the CDR3: TGTGCCAGCAGCTTAGGCTCGGGACAGGGGACAGATACGCAGTATTTT. The encoded protein is CASSLGSGQGTDTQYF.

The chain combines TRBV6-5 with TRBJ2-7; D is perhaps TRBD2 (6 bases). V shed 7 bases and J shed 2 bases, with 15 bases lying between them. Germline lookup yields CDR1 MNHEY and CDR2 SVGAGI. The CDR3 loop spans 14 amino acids. CDR3 in DNA: TGTGCCAGCACCGGAGGGATTCTCCCCTACGAGCAGTACTTC. This gives the protein CASTGGILPYEQYF.

The chain uses TRBV27 and TRBJ2-1; maybe TRBD2 (6 bases). Between the trimmed V and J ends, which lost 2 bases and 5 bases, there was a span of 16 bases. CDR3 length: 16 residues. Per germline, CDR1 MNHEY and CDR2 SMNVEV (reference sequence). The CDR3, as DNA: TGTGCCAGCAGTTTAGTCGGGCTAGCGCAAAACAATGAGCAGTTCTTC. Translated: CASSLVGLAQNNEQFF.

This chain joins TRBV7-9 and TRBJ2-5; D is uncertain. This CDR3 is built from 14 residues. The germline V gene has CDR1 SEHNR and CDR2 FQNEAQ (reference sequence). Trimming removed 1 base at V and 5 bases at J, with 11 bases between. The CDR3 reads CASSLVPGRETQYF. CDR3 coding DNA: TGTGCCAGCAGCTTAGTCCCCGGCAGGGAGACCCAGTACTTC.